The clone carrying this T cell receptor (beta chain) came up a few times. Its antigen is not identified. Assay used: immunoSEQ multiplex PCR; TCRdb lists only in-frame clones, some missing. The profile covers more than 25,000 clones, with approximately 80% appearing a single time and approximately 15% taken by the ten largest. Patients with chemo-refractory metastatic non-small-cell lung cancer received focal radiation plus CTLA-4 blockade with ipilimumab. The data stem from a study of radiotherapy plus CTLA-4 blockade in lung cancer. The wider study: Roughly 17% of enrolled patients responded objectively, and about 30% had disease control. Regarding the study as a whole: Among blood TCR repertoires after radiotherapy plus ipilimumab, tumor-derived clones expanded. Increased serum interferon-beta after radiation also reportedly predicted response strongly.

The V segment lost 4 bases and the J segment 10 bases; nucleotides outside the gene matches: 3. This CDR3 comprises 13 residues. CDR1 and CDR2 (germline): MGHRA, YSYEKL. This receptor was identified in a human donor with non-small cell lung cancer that progressed on radiotherapy plus ipilimumab. V gene TRBV4-1 combines with J gene TRBJ2-1, with 11 nucleotides matching TRBD2. Sample: peripheral blood, taken from a patient treated with radiotherapy plus ipilimumab. The CDR3 sequence is CASSLRLAGEQFF. As DNA, the CDR3 is TGCGCCAGCAGCCTAAGACTAGCGGGGGAGCAGTTCTTC.